Shown below are 22 T cell receptor beta chains from a single sample sequenced in a study of response to subunit inactivated influenza vaccine. TCRdb fed the RT-PCR reads into MiXCR, producing one record per CDR3 protein. The table has roughly 790,000 distinct CDR3 sequences, approximately 21% seen once. Sequencing was performed on PBMCs from blood, taken 5 days after vaccination. These receptors came from a man aged 45 to 65 who received an inactivated influenza vaccine.

The V gene is TRBV7-2, the J gene TRBJ2-1; TRBD2 is a possible D gene (6 bases). CDR1 and CDR2 (germline): SGHTA, FQGNSA. There are 15 residues in the CDR3. Trimming took off 3 bases at V and 0 bases at J, with 9 bases between the two ends. The CDR3 loop reads CASSFGTYSYNEQFF. Here the CDR3 DNA reads TGTGCCAGCAGCTTCGGGACTTACTCCTACAATGAGCAGTTCTTC.

There are a few counts of this clonotype. The chain has TRBV5-1 and TRBJ2-3, with D uncertain. This CDR3 is built from 15 residues. V was shortened by 0 bases and J by 5 bases, with 13 bases between the two germline ends. The germline V gene encodes CDR1 SGHRS and CDR2 YFSETQ. The CDR3: CASSLEAPGLDTQYF. The CDR3 DNA is TGCGCCAGCAGCTTGGAGGCTCCCGGTTTAGATACGCAGTATTTT.

This clonotype was found many times. Its ends do not fully match the called genes, so a read error is possible. This chain connects TRBV6-5 to TRBJ1-1; no firm D call. The CDR3 has 16 residues. Germline assignment: CDR1 MNHEY and CDR2 SVGAGI. In DNA form, the CDR3 reads TGTGCCAGCAGTTTCCGACGGGGTTTGATGAATACTGAAGCTTTCTTT. Amino acids: CASSFRRGLMNTEAFF.

The genes are TRBV19 and TRBJ2-5; tentatively, D is TRBD1 (6 bases). Germline CDR1 reads LNHDA; CDR2 reads SQIVND (reference sequence). The CDR3 runs to 13 residues. The V end was cut by 10 bases, the J end by 5 bases, with 17 bases between. The chain's CDR3 is CATSAWGPETQYF. The DNA of the CDR3 is TGTGCCACCTCCGCATGGGGGCCGGAGACCCAGTACTTC. Full variable domain (remainder filled in from reference TRBV19 and TRBJ2-5): DGGITQSPKYLFRKEGQNVTLSCEQNLNHDAMYWYRQDPGQGLRLIYYSQIVNDFQKGDIAEGYSVSREKKESFPLTVTSAQKNPTAFYLCATSAWGPETQYFGPGTRLLVL.

Here the CDR3 DNA reads TGCAGTGCTAGCGGGAGGGCCGAGACCTACGAGCAGTACTTC. Translating gives CSASGRAETYEQYF. This chain joins TRBV20-1 and TRBJ2-7; 8 bases are a match to TRBD2. CDR1 is DFQATT, CDR2 SNEGSKA, per germline (reference sequence). V dropped 3 bases and J dropped 2; count of bases not matched to a gene: 6. The CDR3 totals 14 residues.

This clonotype appeared a few times. The chain has TRBV12-3 or TRBV12-4 and TRBJ1-4; no firm D call. CDR3 length equals 12 residues. Trimming took 6 bases from V and 5 from J, leaving 7 bases between them. The chain's CDR3 is CASSKNNEKLFF. The CDR3 coding sequence is TGTGCCAGCAGCAAGAACAATGAAAAACTGTTTTTT.

The sample holds a few counts of this clonotype. The chain carries TRBV6-2 or TRBV6-3 and TRBJ2-4; D perhaps matches TRBD1 (5 bases). The V gene lost 0 bases and the J gene lost 7 bases, with 19 bases spanning the gap. CDR1 and CDR2 from the germline V gene are MNHEY and SVGEGT. This CDR3 has 17 residues. CDR3 DNA: TGTGCCAGCAGTTACTCGAAGGTCACAGGCGTTTGGAACATTCAGTACTTC. It specifies CASSYSKVTGVWNIQYF.

V and J are TRBV2 and TRBJ2-2; D is unresolved. Germline V CDR1 and CDR2: SNHLY, FYNNEI. The CDR3 has 16 amino acids. V shed 2 bases and J shed 4 bases, with 14 bases lying between them. The CDR3 region has the DNA TGTGCCAGCAGTGAACATAGCACGGGTTTCACCGGGGAGCTGTTTTTT. This sequence encodes CASSEHSTGFTGELFF.

This sequence joins TRBV12-3 or TRBV12-4 and TRBJ2-3, with 7 positions matching TRBD2. V lost 5 bases and J lost 3; bases outside the gene matches: 11. The CDR3 extends over 16 amino acids. CDR3 amino acids: CASSPPSGTSTDTQYF. The CDR3 nucleotides are TGTGCCAGCAGTCCGCCGAGCGGGACGTCGACAGATACGCAGTATTTT.

The V gene is TRBV27, the J gene TRBJ2-2; 8 bases line up with TRBD1. Germline loops: CDR1 MNHEY, CDR2 SMNVEV (reference sequence). The CDR3 extends over 16 amino acids. Trimming cost V 6 bases and J 1 base; bases outside gene matches: 7. The CDR3 sequence is CASRVYGTGNTGELFF. DNA of the CDR3: TGTGCCAGCAGAGTTTATGGGACAGGGAACACCGGGGAGCTGTTTTTT.

This clonotype occurred a few times. The chain is built from TRBV9 and TRBJ2-5; the match to TRBD1 covers 7 bases. Germline CDR1 is SGDLS and CDR2 is YYNGEE. The CDR3 is 14 amino acids. V was clipped by 4 bases and J by 2 bases; unmatched bases: 5. The CDR3 here is CASSLQGWQETQYF. The CDR3 nucleotides are TGTGCCAGCAGCTTACAGGGGTGGCAAGAGACCCAGTACTTC.

This chain uses TRBV12-3 or TRBV12-4 with TRBJ1-2, with D uncertain. The CDR3 is made up of 13 amino acids. V shed 3 bases and J shed 1 base, with 6 bases lying between them. The CDR3: CASSFEVNYGYTF. Here the CDR3 DNA reads TGTGCCAGCAGTTTTGAGGTTAACTATGGCTACACCTTC.

CDR3 residues: CASSPSDLSSYNEQFF. As DNA, the CDR3 is TGTGCCAGCAGTCCTAGTGACCTAAGCTCCTACAATGAGCAGTTCTTC. The chain carries TRBV11-2 and TRBJ2-1, with D unclear. The CDR3 is 16 amino acids. Germline CDR1 SGHAT, CDR2 FQNNGV. V shed 6 bases and J shed 0 bases, with 15 bases lying between them.

The rearrangement uses TRBV6-1 and TRBJ2-7; a weak D match, TRBD1 (6 bases). Germline V lookup: CDR1 MNHNS, CDR2 SASEGT. Trimming took 8 bases from V and 6 from J, leaving 17 bases between them. This CDR3 has 13 amino acids. CDR3 sequence reads: CASASGVVTEQYF. The CDR3 DNA reads TGTGCCAGCGCCTCAGGGGTCGTAACCGAGCAGTACTTC.

This sequence joins TRBV11-2 and TRBJ2-1; 11 bases match TRBD2. Germline V gene sequence: CDR1 SGHAT, CDR2 FQNNGV. The CDR3 totals 20 residues. After removal of 2 bases from V and 2 bases from J, the junction contained 14 bases not matched to a gene. The CDR3 protein is CASSLSRGSGRAFTYNEQFF. The CDR3, as DNA: TGTGCCAGCAGCTTATCTCGCGGTAGCGGGAGGGCCTTCACCTACAATGAGCAGTTCTTC.

This clonotype was seen more than once but under ten times. This chain joins TRBV6-1 and TRBJ1-4; no clear D. CDR3 length equals 15 residues. The V end lost 5 bases, the J end lost 2 bases, and 12 bases lay between the germline ends. Germline V gene lookup returns CDR1 MNHNS and CDR2 SASEGT. This CDR3 is CASSPQTHTNEKLFF. CDR3 in DNA: TGTGCCAGCAGTCCCCAGACACATACTAATGAAAAACTGTTTTTT.

The J gene is TRBJ2-7, the V gene TRBV20-1; 8 bases map to TRBD1. Germline assignment: CDR1 DFQATT and CDR2 SNEGSKA (reference sequence). This CDR3 comprises 14 residues. The V gene end was trimmed by 3 bases and the J gene end by 3 bases; junction bases not matched to a gene: 7. The CDR3 loop reads CSASRGQALYEQYF. Here the CDR3 DNA reads TGCAGTGCTAGTCGGGGACAGGCCCTCTACGAGCAGTACTTC.

This clonotype was counted only a few times. This sequence joins TRBV20-1 and TRBJ2-1; D assignment may be TRBD1 or TRBD2 (6 bases each). CDR3 length: 15 residues. V shed 1 base and J shed 0 bases, with 10 bases lying between them. Germline V gives CDR1 DFQATT, CDR2 SNEGSKA (reference sequence). CDR3 residues: CSARVGGGSYNEQFF. CDR3 bases: TGCAGTGCTAGAGTAGGAGGGGGCTCCTACAATGAGCAGTTCTTC.

This rearrangement joins TRBV5-1 to TRBJ2-5; 7 nucleotides align to TRBD2. CDR1 and CDR2 (germline): SGHRS, YFSETQ. J gave up 5 bases and V 1 base, and 5 bases lay outside the gene matches. The CDR3 totals 14 residues. CDR3 region: CASSLSGDGETQYF. The CDR3 DNA reads as TGCGCCAGCAGCTTGAGCGGGGACGGGGAGACCCAGTACTTC.

In its sample, this clonotype was seen a few times. V gene TRBV24-1 combines with J gene TRBJ2-7; D gene unclear. V shed 4 bases and J shed 0 bases, with 6 bases lying between them. Germline CDR1 reads KGHDR; CDR2 reads SFDVKD. This CDR3 is 13 amino acids long. The CDR3 spells CATSEPSSYEQYF. DNA of the CDR3: TGTGCCACCAGTGAACCAAGCTCCTACGAGCAGTACTTC.

This chain joins TRBV5-4 and TRBJ2-2; 7 positions match TRBD2. After removal of 0 bases from V and 2 bases from J, the junction contained 4 bases not matched to a gene. This CDR3 comprises 16 residues. The germline V gene has CDR1 SGHNT and CDR2 YYREEE (reference sequence). The CDR3 spells CASSLGPGGNTGELFF. CDR3 DNA: TGTGCCAGCAGCTTGGGGCCGGGAGGTAACACCGGGGAGCTGTTTTTT.

V is TRBV7-9 and J is TRBJ2-3; D is unclear. This CDR3 region has 15 residues. The germline V gene has CDR1 SEHNR and CDR2 FQNEAQ (reference sequence). V was clipped by 5 bases and J by 4 bases, with 16 bases between them. The CDR3 loop is CASSPAEWAADTQYF. DNA of the CDR3: TGTGCCAGCAGCCCGGCCGAGTGGGCAGCAGATACGCAGTATTTT.